This T cell receptor beta chain appears in the sequencing data of a study of CD8 T cells in ankylosing spondylitis. On this clonotype: Antigen: not known.

Regarding the study as a whole: Within ankylosing spondylitis blood, a TCR beta motif made up of roughly eight highly homologous variants appeared to be characteristic.

Germline loops: CDR1 SEHNR, CDR2 FQNEAQ (reference sequence). This CDR3 has 16 residues. Trimming removed 5 bases from V and 5 bases from J; junction bases left unmatched: 9. TCRdb ran MiXCR on the 5' RACE reads and lists one entry per CDR3 protein. The sample records around 770,000 distinct CDR3 sequences, roughly 20% being singletons. The chain carries TRBV7-9 and TRBJ2-2; 9 bases agree with TRBD1. The TCR sequence derives from a male donor with ankylosing spondylitis. Sequencing input: blood, either unsorted or a sorted T cell fraction (not recorded which). This chain's CDR3 is CASSHMGQGSTGELFF. The CDR3 nucleotides read TGTGCCAGCAGCCACATGGGACAGGGAAGTACCGGGGAGCTGTTTTTT.